Reported below is one TCR beta chain. Its antigen is unknown. The conserved phenylalanine or tryptophan normally closing the CDR3 is absent here, so this likely arose from a read error. No DNA is shown, since the ends of the CDR3 on it are uncertain; the CDR3 is the one TCRdb lists. The data were taken from a study of CD8+CD57+ T cells in acquired aplastic anemia. General observations from the study: There were fewer than 35 CD8+ CDR3 sequences that occurred in both patients and controls.

It was genomic DNA that served as the template for profiling TCR beta VDJ and CDR3. TCRdb recomputed calls from the reads with MiXCR, one row per CDR3 protein. The profile shows hundreds of thousands of distinct CDR3 sequences, approximately 79% of them singletons. The CDR3 is 13 residues long, counting both termini. CDR1 SEHNR and CDR2 FQNEAQ come from the germline V gene (reference sequence). Flow cytometry had shown expanded CD8+CD57+ cells in the patients chosen for sequencing. Sampling of blood occurred while the patients had still received no therapy. The chain is built from TRBV7-9 and TRBJ2-3; TRBD1 was called by the table and not checked on the DNA. The source material was sorted CD4+, CD8+, or CD8+CD57+ T cells (not recorded which) from PBMCs. This sequence was found in a human donor with aplastic anemia. CDR3 in amino acids: CASSIGSGDNNEQ.